Sequencing of this TCR beta chain was carried out in a study of cytomegalovirus exposure and HLA in healthy donors. Study-wide findings and caveats: It was confirmed in vitro that three of the CMV-associated chains were specific for CMV antigens.

On this clone: Its antigen is still unknown.

Germline V gene sequence: CDR1 SNHLY, CDR2 FYNNEI. Trimming took 7 bases from V and 4 from J, leaving 11 bases between them. This CDR3 is 12 amino acids long. The protocol was immunoSEQ multiplex PCR, while the TCRdb copy is restricted to in-frame clones and leaves out a portion. The data hold 130,000 or so clones, with roughly 90% observed a single time. The chain employs TRBV2 and TRBJ2-7; D uncertain. The sequencing input was PBMCs. The source is a woman in her late teens or twenties in good health and CMV-seronegative. The CDR3 DNA reads TGTGCCAGCATGGGCAGTGGGTACGAGCAGTACTTC. Translation: CASMGSGYEQYF.